The clone carrying this T cell receptor beta chain was observed many times. The source of the sample is a study of chronic HIV infection and antiretroviral therapy. CDR3 length: 15 amino acids. CDR1 is MDHEN and CDR2 is SYDVKM in the germline V gene. J lost 7 bases, V lost 7 bases, and 12 bases had no gene match. TCRdb redid the calling of the 5' RACE reads with MiXCR, one entry per CDR3 protein. The data contain approximately 47,000 distinct CDR3 sequences, approximately 19% of them seen just once; the ten biggest clones take up approximately 3%. This chain uses TRBV28 with TRBJ1-4; 7 bases map to TRBD1. Sequenced sample: peripheral blood. The TCR sequence derives from an adult who had HIV and had not received antiretroviral therapy, or was an uninfected healthy control (not recorded which). CDR3 in DNA: TGTGCCAGCACCCCCCGGACAGGTGGAGTTGAAAAACTGTTTTTT. This encodes CASTPRTGGVEKLFF.